Here is one TCR beta chain with its context. Its antigen is not known. This sample was taken from a study of cytomegalovirus exposure and HLA in healthy donors. Whole-study findings and limits: Altogether, 160 or so TCR beta chains were recorded as cytomegalovirus-associated. According to a subsequent analysis, TCR clusters identified in the first cohort showed a tendency to co-occur across the approximately 120 validation repertoires.

The assay was immunoSEQ multiplex PCR, and TCRdb's table has in-frame clones only and misses some. The table shows 80,000 to 100,000 clones, with approximately 90% occurring only once. Germline CDR1 and CDR2: SGHTA and FQGNSA. J gave up 2 bases and V 2 bases, and 6 bases lay outside the gene matches. This CDR3 contains 16 residues. The sequence was collected from a man aged 25 to 40 in good health and CMV-seronegative. The sequenced sample consisted of PBMCs. This chain joins TRBV7-2 and TRBJ1-5; 7 bases line up with TRBD1. Written as DNA, the CDR3 is TGTGCCAGCAGCTTACATAGACAGGGAGGCAATCAGCCCCAGCATTTT. Protein sequence: CASSLHRQGGNQPQHF.